The 16 T cell receptor beta chains below all came from one sample that was sequenced in a study of blood T cell repertoires in COVID-19. TCRdb's table, derived via immunoSEQ multiplex PCR, lists solely in-frame clones and lacks some. The sample contains roughly 260,000 clones, roughly nine tenths of which appear only once. The specimen sequenced was PBMCs or T cells enriched from blood (not recorded which). The receptors come from a woman between 18 and 30 years old who had recovered from COVID-19.

The sample holds one count of this clone. V usage is TRBV6-5 and J usage is TRBJ2-2; 7 bases agree with TRBD1. V dropped 5 bases and J dropped 0; count of bases not matched to a gene: 3. The CDR3 is made up of 15 amino acids. CDR1 MNHEY and CDR2 SVGAGI come from the germline V gene. The CDR3 bases are TGTGCCAGCAGTCGACAGGGCGCGAACACCGGGGAGCTGTTTTTT. As protein: CASSRQGANTGELFF.

The chain is built from TRBV3-1 (or the pseudogene TRBV3-2) and TRBJ1-1; 8 bases fit TRBD1. V trimming: 8 bases; J trimming: 10 bases; junction bases outside the gene matches: 12. The CDR3 is 13 amino acids. Germline CDR1 reads LGHDT; CDR2 reads YNNKEL (reference sequence). The CDR3 bases are TGTGCCAGCTTCCCGCGGGGGGGACAGGTAGCTTTCTTT. Its translation is CASFPRGGQVAFF.

This chain connects TRBV6-1 to TRBJ2-7; 9 nucleotides line up with TRBD1. Trimming cost V 2 bases and J 5 bases; bases outside gene matches: 7. Germline V gene sequence: CDR1 MNHNS, CDR2 SASEGT. The CDR3 spans 15 residues. The CDR3 bases are TGTGCCAGCAGTGAAACCCCGGGACAGGGCCACGAGCAGTACTTC. It encodes CASSETPGQGHEQYF.

The chain is built from TRBV28 and TRBJ2-1; 7 bases fit TRBD2. Trimming at V came to 6 bases and at J to 3 bases, leaving 11 bases not matched to a gene. The V gene's germline CDR1 is MDHEN and CDR2 SYDVKM. This CDR3 is built from 16 residues. CDR3 sequence: CASSPSGLVHYNEQFF. The CDR3 region has the DNA TGTGCCAGCAGCCCTAGCGGACTCGTACACTACAATGAGCAGTTCTTC.

The V call is TRBV5-5, the J call TRBJ2-1; tentative D call: TRBD1 (5 bases). The V gene's germline CDR1 is SGHKS and CDR2 YYEKEE (reference sequence). V lost 6 bases and J 0 bases, leaving 13 bases between the germline ends. The CDR3 is 15 amino acids. CDR3 in amino acids: CASTVPGISYNEQFF. For the CDR3, the DNA is TGTGCCAGCACAGTCCCAGGGATCTCCTACAATGAGCAGTTCTTC.

J is TRBJ1-2 and V is TRBV3-1 (or the pseudogene TRBV3-2); 9 nucleotides line up with TRBD1. CDR1 and CDR2 (germline): LGHDT, YNNKEL (reference sequence). V dropped 2 bases and J dropped 5; count of bases not matched to a gene: 3. This CDR3 has 14 residues. The CDR3 reads CASSQRDRVYGYTF. The DNA for the CDR3 is TGTGCCAGCAGCCAACGGGACAGGGTTTATGGCTACACCTTC.

This clone was counted a single time. The chain couples TRBV4-2 to TRBJ2-7; TRBD2 matches at 8 bases. The CDR3 length is 16 residues. Germline-derived CDR1 and CDR2 are LGHNA and YNFKEQ. J gave up 5 bases and V 1 base, and 10 bases lay outside the gene matches. This CDR3 is CASSQVRLAGINEQYF. The CDR3 DNA is TGTGCCAGCAGCCAAGTCCGGCTAGCGGGTATCAACGAGCAGTACTTC.

The CDR3 spells CASSYSREGHEKLFF. Written as DNA, the CDR3 is TGTGCCAGCAGTTACTCGCGGGAGGGCCATGAAAAACTGTTTTTT. The chain uses TRBV6-6 and TRBJ1-4; D is undetermined. The CDR3 contains 15 residues. In germline, CDR1 is MNHNY, CDR2 SVGAGI (reference sequence). Between the trimmed V and J ends, which lost 0 bases and 6 bases, there was a span of 11 bases.

The V and J genes are TRBV21-1 and TRBJ2-5; TRBD2, the table's D call, lacks a check against the DNA. TRBV21-1 is assigned pseudogene status. CDR3 length: 23 residues. CDR3 sequence: CASSKEGVTGPGTSAPGEETQYF. The CDR3 DNA reads TGTGCCAGCAGCAAAGAGGGAGTAACAGGCCCCGGGACTAGCGCCCCAGGCGAAGAGACCCAGTACTTC.

This chain uses TRBV4-1 with TRBJ1-5; D not resolved. CDR3 length: 13 amino acids. Germline lookup yields CDR1 MGHRA and CDR2 YSYEKL. The V and J ends lost 5 bases and 4 bases respectively, with 9 bases between them. For the CDR3, the DNA is TGCGCCAGCAGCGAGTCGAGGAATCAGCCCCAGCATTTT. Its translation: CASSESRNQPQHF.

This clone appeared a single time. The CDR3 spells CASTGRGGPNTEAFF. In DNA, the CDR3 is TGTGCCAGCACCGGGCGGGGGGGGCCGAACACTGAAGCTTTCTTT. V usage is TRBV7-2 and J usage is TRBJ1-1; D may be TRBD1 (6 bases). CDR3 length: 15 amino acids. Trimming cost V 7 bases and J 1 base, with 16 bases left between them. CDR1 and CDR2 from the germline V gene are SGHTA and FQGNSA.

V usage is TRBV5-4 and J usage is TRBJ2-7, with D perhaps matching TRBD1 (6 bases). The CDR3 runs to 14 residues. Trimming took off 0 bases at V and 1 base at J, with 8 bases between the two ends. Germline assignment: CDR1 SGHNT and CDR2 YYREEE (reference sequence). The CDR3: CASSLGQGSYEQYF. In nucleotides, the CDR3 is TGTGCCAGCAGCTTGGGGCAGGGGTCCTACGAGCAGTACTTC.

The chain recombines TRBV5-1 with TRBJ1-3; tentatively, D is TRBD1 (6 bases). Germline CDR1 reads SGHRS; CDR2 reads YFSETQ. V gave up 2 bases and J gave up 3 bases, with 9 bases separating them. This CDR3 spans 14 amino acids. DNA of the CDR3: TGCGCCAGCAGCTTAACAGGGCATGGAAACACCATATATTTT. It yields the protein CASSLTGHGNTIYF.

J is TRBJ2-5 and V is TRBV9; D ambiguous. The germline V gene has CDR1 SGDLS and CDR2 YYNGEE. The CDR3 length is 15 residues. Trimming stripped 0 bases from V and 1 base from J, with 10 bases between. The CDR3 loop is CASSVALPGQETQYF. CDR3 coding DNA: TGTGCCAGCAGCGTAGCTCTCCCAGGCCAAGAGACCCAGTACTTC.

This clone was recorded once. V is TRBV19 and J is TRBJ1-6; TRBD1 matches 7 bases. The V gene end was trimmed by 5 bases and the J gene end by 9 bases; junction bases not matched to a gene: 10. Germline CDR1 is LNHDA and CDR2 is SQIVND (reference sequence). The CDR3 loop spans 15 amino acids. The CDR3 DNA sequence: TGTGCCAGTAGTGAAACCGGGACAGTTGGTTCACCCCTCCACTTT. Protein product: CASSETGTVGSPLHF.

The chain links TRBV2 to TRBJ2-3; 8 positions agree with TRBD2. The CDR3 consists of 15 residues. V shed 6 bases, J shed 5 bases, and the junction held 10 bases outside the gene matches. Germline V gene sequence: CDR1 SNHLY, CDR2 FYNNEI. The chain's CDR3 is CASSVLGTRRDTQYF. CDR3 in DNA: TGTGCCAGCAGCGTCCTAGGGACTAGAAGAGATACGCAGTATTTT.